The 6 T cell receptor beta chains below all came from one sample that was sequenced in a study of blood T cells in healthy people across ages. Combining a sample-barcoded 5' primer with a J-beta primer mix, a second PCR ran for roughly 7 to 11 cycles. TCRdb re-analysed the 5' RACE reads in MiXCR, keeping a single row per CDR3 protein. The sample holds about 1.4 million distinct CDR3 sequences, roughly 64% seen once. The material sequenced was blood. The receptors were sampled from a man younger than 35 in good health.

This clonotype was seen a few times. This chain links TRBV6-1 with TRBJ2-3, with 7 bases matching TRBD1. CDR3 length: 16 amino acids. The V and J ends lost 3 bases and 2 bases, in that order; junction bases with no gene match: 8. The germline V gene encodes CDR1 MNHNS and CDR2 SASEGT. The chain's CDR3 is CASSDRQGAFTDTQYF. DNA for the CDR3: TGTGCCAGCAGTGATCGACAGGGAGCCTTCACAGATACGCAGTATTTT.

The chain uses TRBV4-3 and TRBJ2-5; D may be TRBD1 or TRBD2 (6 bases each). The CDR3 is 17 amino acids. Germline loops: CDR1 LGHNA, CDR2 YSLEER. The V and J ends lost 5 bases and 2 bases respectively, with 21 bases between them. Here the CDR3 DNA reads TGCGCCAGCAGCGCACGATTAGCGGAGGGGGTACAAGAGACCCAGTACTTC. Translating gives CASSARLAEGVQETQYF.

CDR3 DNA: TGTGCCAGCAGCCAAGGTTGGCTAATACTCCACTTT. It specifies CASSQGWLILHF. V is TRBV3-1 and J is TRBJ1-6; D is unclear. V was clipped by 1 base and J by 16 bases, with 11 bases between them. CDR3 size: 12 residues. The germline gives CDR1 LGHDT, CDR2 YNNKEL (reference sequence).

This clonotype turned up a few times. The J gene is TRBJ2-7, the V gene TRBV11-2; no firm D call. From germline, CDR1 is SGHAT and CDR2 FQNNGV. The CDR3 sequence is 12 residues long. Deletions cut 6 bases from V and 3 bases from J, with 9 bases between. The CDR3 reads CASRSQRYEQYF. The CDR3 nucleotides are TGTGCCAGCAGGTCACAGCGCTACGAGCAGTACTTC.

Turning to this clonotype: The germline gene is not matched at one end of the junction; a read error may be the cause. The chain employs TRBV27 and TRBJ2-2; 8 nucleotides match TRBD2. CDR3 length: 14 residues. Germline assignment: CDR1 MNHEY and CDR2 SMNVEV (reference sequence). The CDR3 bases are TGTGCCAACAGTTCCCGGGAGGGGACCGGGGAGCTGTTTTTT. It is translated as CANSSREGTGELFF.

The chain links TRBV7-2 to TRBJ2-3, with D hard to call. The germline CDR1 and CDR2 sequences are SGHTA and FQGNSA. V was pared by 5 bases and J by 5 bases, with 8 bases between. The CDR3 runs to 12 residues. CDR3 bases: TGTGCCAGCAGCCCCACAGTAGATACGCAGTATTTT. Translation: CASSPTVDTQYF.